This T cell receptor beta chain comes out of a study of CD8+ T cells in alopecia areata. CDR3 length equals 13 residues. CDR1 MNHEY and CDR2 SMNVEV come from the germline V gene (reference sequence). Trimming took off 5 bases at V and 4 bases at J, with 11 bases between the two ends. Investigators isolated RNA and reverse transcribed it into cDNA to act as the sequencing template. Produced via immunoSEQ multiplex PCR; TCRdb's table is partial and in-frame only. The sample shows under 75,000 clones, around 49% of them seen only once. The specimen comprised CD8+ T cells sorted from blood, sampled at week 0. The TCR was taken from a human donor with alopecia areata. The gene calls are TRBV27 and TRBJ1-1, with unresolved D. CDR3 DNA sequence: TGTGCCAGCAGTGGAAACACGGTCACTGAAGCTTTCTTT. Encoded protein: CASSGNTVTEAFF.